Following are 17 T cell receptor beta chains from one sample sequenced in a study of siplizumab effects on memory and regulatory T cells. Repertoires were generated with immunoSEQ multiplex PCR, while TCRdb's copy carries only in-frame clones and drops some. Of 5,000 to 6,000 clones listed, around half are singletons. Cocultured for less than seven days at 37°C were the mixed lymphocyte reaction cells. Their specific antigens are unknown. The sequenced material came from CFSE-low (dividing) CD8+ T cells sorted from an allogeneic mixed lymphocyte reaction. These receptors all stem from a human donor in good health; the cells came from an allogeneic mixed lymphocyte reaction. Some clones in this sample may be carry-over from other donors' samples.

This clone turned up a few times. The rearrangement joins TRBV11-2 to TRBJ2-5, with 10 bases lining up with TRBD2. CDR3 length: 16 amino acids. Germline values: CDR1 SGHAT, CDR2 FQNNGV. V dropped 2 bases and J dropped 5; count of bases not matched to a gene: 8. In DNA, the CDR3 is TGTGCCAGCAGCTTAACCCTAGCGGGAGTTCACGAGACCCAGTACTTC. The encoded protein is CASSLTLAGVHETQYF.

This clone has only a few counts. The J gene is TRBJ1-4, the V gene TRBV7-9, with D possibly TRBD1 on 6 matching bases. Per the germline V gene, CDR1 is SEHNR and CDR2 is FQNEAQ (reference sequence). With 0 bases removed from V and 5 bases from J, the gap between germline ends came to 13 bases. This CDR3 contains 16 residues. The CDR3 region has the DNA TGTGCCAGCAGCTTAGCGTTGACAGGACCAAATGAAAAACTGTTTTTT. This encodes CASSLALTGPNEKLFF.

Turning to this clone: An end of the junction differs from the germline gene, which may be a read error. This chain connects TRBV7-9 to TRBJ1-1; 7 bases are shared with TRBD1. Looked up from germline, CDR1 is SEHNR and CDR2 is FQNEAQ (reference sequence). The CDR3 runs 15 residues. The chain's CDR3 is CASSSWDSPNAEAFF. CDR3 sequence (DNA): TGTGCCAGCAGCTCCTGGGACAGCCCGAACGCTGAAGCTTTCTTT.

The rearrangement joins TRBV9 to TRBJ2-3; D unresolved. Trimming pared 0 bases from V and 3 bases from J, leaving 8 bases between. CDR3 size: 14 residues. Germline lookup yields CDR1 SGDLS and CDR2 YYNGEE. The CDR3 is CASSVGRLTDTQYF. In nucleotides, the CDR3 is TGTGCCAGCAGCGTAGGGCGGCTAACAGATACGCAGTATTTT. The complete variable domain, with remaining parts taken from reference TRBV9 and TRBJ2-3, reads DSGVTQTPKHLITATGQRVTLRCSPRSGDLSVYWYQQSLDQGLQFLIQYYNGEERAKGNILERFSAQQFPDLHSELNLSSLELGDSALYFCASSVGRLTDTQYFGPGTRLTVL.

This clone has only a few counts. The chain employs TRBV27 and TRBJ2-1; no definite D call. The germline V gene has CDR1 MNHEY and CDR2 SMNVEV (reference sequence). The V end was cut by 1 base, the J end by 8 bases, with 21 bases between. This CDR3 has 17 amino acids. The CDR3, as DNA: TGTGCCAGCAGTTTATACTCCCCAGCTGCTAGTGGGTATGAGCAGTTCTTC. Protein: CASSLYSPAASGYEQFF.

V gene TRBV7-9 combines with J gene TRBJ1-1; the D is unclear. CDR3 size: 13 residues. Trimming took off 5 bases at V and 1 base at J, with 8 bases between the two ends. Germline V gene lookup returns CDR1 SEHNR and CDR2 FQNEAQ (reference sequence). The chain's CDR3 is CASSTQENTEAFF. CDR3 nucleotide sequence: TGTGCCAGCAGCACCCAGGAGAACACTGAAGCTTTCTTT.

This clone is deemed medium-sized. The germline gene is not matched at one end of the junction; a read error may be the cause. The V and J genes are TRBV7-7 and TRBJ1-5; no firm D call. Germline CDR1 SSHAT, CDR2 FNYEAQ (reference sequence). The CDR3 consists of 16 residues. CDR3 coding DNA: TGTGCTAGCAGCTTCCCTTTTGGAGATGGCAATCAGCCCCAGCATTTT. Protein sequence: CASSFPFGDGNQPQHF. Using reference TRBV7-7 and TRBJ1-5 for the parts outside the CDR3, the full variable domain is GAGVSQSPRYKVTKRGQDVTLRCDPISSHATLYWYQQALGQGPEFLTYFNYEAQPDKSGLPSDRFSAERPEGSISTLTIQRTEQRDSAMYRCASSFPFGDGNQPQHFGDGTRLSIL.

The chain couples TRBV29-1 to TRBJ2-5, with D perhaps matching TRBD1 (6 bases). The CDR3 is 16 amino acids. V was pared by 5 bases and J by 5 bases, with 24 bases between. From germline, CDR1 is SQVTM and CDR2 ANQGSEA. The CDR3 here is CSVWGGVDRRFETQYF. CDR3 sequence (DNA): TGCAGCGTTTGGGGTGGGGTGGACAGAAGATTCGAGACCCAGTACTTC.

The CDR3 sequence: CASSQAGGGEAFF. The CDR3 DNA follows: TGTGCCAGCAGCCAAGCTGGGGGAGGTGAAGCTTTCTTT. The chain links TRBV11-2 to TRBJ1-1; weak D call: TRBD1 (5 bases). This CDR3 region has 13 residues. V was clipped by 5 bases and J by 7 bases, with 14 bases between them. CDR1 is SGHAT and CDR2 is FQNNGV in the germline V gene.

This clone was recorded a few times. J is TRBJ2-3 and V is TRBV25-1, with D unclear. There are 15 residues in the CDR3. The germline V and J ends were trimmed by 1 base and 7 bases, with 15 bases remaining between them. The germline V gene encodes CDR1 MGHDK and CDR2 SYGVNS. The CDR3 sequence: CASSELVNPKYTQYF. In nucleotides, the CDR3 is TGTGCCAGCAGTGAATTGGTAAACCCTAAATATACGCAGTATTTT.

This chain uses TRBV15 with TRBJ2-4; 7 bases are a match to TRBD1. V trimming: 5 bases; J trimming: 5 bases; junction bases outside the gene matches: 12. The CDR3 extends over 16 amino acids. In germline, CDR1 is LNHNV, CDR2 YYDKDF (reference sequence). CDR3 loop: CATSVNRGYPENIQYF. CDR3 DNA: TGTGCCACCAGCGTCAACAGGGGTTATCCAGAAAACATTCAGTACTTC. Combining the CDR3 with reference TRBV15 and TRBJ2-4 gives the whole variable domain DAMVIQNPRYQVTQFGKPVTLSCSQTLNHNVMYWYQQKSSQAPKLLFHYYDKDFNNEADTPDNFQSRRPNTSFCFLDIRSPGLGDTAMYLCATSVNRGYPENIQYFGAGTRLSVL.

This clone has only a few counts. CDR3 DNA sequence: TGTGCCAGCAGCTTAGGGACAGGGGAGAATGAGCAGTTCTTC. This gives the protein CASSLGTGENEQFF. The rearrangement joins TRBV7-9 to TRBJ2-1; 9 nucleotides match TRBD1. This CDR3 has 14 amino acids. The germline gives CDR1 SEHNR, CDR2 FQNEAQ (reference sequence). Unmatched junction bases numbered 2, after V lost 1 base and J lost 7 bases.

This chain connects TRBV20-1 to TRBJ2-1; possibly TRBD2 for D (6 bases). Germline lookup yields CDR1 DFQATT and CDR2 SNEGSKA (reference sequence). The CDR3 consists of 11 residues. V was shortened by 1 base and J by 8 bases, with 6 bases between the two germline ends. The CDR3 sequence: CSARGDYEQFF. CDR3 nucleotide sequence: TGCAGTGCTAGAGGGGACTATGAGCAGTTCTTC.

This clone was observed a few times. The DNA for the CDR3 is TGTGCCAGCAGCCTCGGTGGGGGGGACAATCAGCCCCAGCATTTT. It specifies CASSLGGGDNQPQHF. The rearrangement joins TRBV7-9 to TRBJ1-5; D is perhaps TRBD1 (5 bases). CDR3 length equals 15 residues. Germline values: CDR1 SEHNR, CDR2 FQNEAQ (reference sequence). The germline V and J ends were trimmed by 5 bases and 3 bases, with 14 bases remaining between them. The variable domain in full, completed from reference TRBV7-9 and TRBJ1-5, reads DTGVSQNPRHKITKRGQNVTFRCDPISEHNRLYWYRQTLGQGPEFLTYFQNEAQLEKSRLLSDRFSAERPKGSFSTLEIQRTEQGDSAMYLCASSLGGGDNQPQHFGDGTRLSIL.

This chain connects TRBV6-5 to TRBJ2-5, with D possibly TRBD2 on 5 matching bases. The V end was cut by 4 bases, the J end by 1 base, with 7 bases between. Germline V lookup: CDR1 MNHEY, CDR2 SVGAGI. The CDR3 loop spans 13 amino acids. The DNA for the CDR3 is TGTGCCAGCAGTTTCGGGGTCCAAGAGACCCAGTACTTC. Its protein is CASSFGVQETQYF.

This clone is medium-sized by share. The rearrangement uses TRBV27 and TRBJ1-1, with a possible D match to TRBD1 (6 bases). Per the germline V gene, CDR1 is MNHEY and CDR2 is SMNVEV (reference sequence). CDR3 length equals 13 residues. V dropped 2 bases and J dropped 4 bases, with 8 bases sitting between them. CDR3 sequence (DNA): TGTGCCAGCAGTTTACAGGGGACCACTGAAGCTTTCTTT. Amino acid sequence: CASSLQGTTEAFF.

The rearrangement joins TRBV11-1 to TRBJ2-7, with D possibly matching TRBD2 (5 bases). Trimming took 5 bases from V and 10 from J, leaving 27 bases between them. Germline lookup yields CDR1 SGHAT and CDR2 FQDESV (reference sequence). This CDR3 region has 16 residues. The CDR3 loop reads CASSPGAAVLAFGQYF. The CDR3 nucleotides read TGTGCCAGCAGCCCAGGAGCGGCAGTTCTCGCCTTCGGTCAGTACTTC.